This TCR beta chain was sequenced during a study of T cells in Graves' hyperthyroidism and ophthalmopathy. This CDR3 comprises 19 residues. The germline V gene encodes CDR1 MDHEN and CDR2 SYDVKM. Trimming cost V 5 bases and J 0 bases; bases outside gene matches: 12. This clonotype was recorded at least ten times. No ophthalmopathy progression within 18 months constituted stable Graves' hyperthyroidism. Exclusion of patients followed from uncontrolled infection, other autoimmune disease, pregnancy or lactation. Amplification of TCR beta CDR3 regions used RNA as the template. The TCR CDR3 was amplified in a first-round RT-PCR using the HTBI primer set. TCRdb re-derived calls from the multiplex PCR reads in MiXCR, one entry per CDR3 protein. Of under 350,000 distinct CDR3 sequences listed, roughly 18% are singletons.

The chain is built from TRBV28 and TRBJ1-5, with 11 nucleotides matching TRBD1. The source material was blood. The origin of this receptor is a woman between 45 and 60 years old with Graves' hyperthyroidism. The CDR3 DNA sequence: TGTGCCAGCAGTACGACCGGGACAGGGGGAAGCTATAGCAATCAGCCCCAGCATTTT. Amino acid sequence: CASSTTGTGGSYSNQPQHF.